This T cell receptor (beta chain) was obtained from a study of blood T cells in healthy people across ages. With a J-beta primer mix and a sample-barcoded 5' primer, a second PCR ran about 7 to 12 cycles. MiXCR, run by TCRdb on the 5' RACE reads, gives a single entry per CDR3 protein. The sample contains roughly 410,000 distinct CDR3 sequences, about half of which appear only once. This clonotype was obtained from a man aged 60 to 69 in good health. The sample comprised blood.

The CDR3 DNA is TGTGCCAGCGGGGTAGCGGAGGGATCTGGGGCCAACGTCCTGACTTTC. Its translation is CASGVAEGSGANVLTF. This chain links TRBV28 with TRBJ2-6; D possibly corresponds to TRBD2 (6 bases). V was pared by 8 bases and J by 1 base, with 15 bases between. This CDR3 has 16 residues. Germline V gene sequence: CDR1 MDHEN, CDR2 SYDVKM. Full variable domain (rest looked up from reference TRBV28 and TRBJ2-6): DVKVTQSSRYLVKRTGEKVFLECVQDMDHENMFWYRQDPGLGLRLIYFSYDVKMKEKGDIPEGYSVSREKKERFSLILESASTNQTSMYLCASGVAEGSGANVLTFGAGSRLTVL.